The next 31 T cell receptor beta chains were all read from a single sample in a study. Treg sorting used a CD4+CD25+CD127-/low gate. MiXCR was run by TCRdb on the 5' RACE reads, yielding one entry per CDR3 protein. The sample has around 9,000 distinct CDR3 sequences, around 34% seen once. Source material: Tregs sorted from blood. Receptors originate from a female donor with breast cancer.

By sample fraction, this clonotype is medium-sized. V and J are TRBV11-1 and TRBJ2-5, with D maybe TRBD1 (6 bases). The germline V and J ends were trimmed by 5 bases and 5 bases, with 18 bases remaining between them. The CDR3 is 15 amino acids. Germline CDR1 SGHAT, CDR2 FQDESV (reference sequence). The CDR3 sequence: CASSRQPRQGETQYF. DNA of the CDR3: TGTGCCAGCAGCCGCCAACCCAGGCAGGGGGAGACCCAGTACTTC.

This clonotype was counted a few times. The DNA for the CDR3 is TGTGCCAGCAGTTCCCACTGGGGAGAGACCCAGTACTTC. Translated, it gives CASSSHWGETQYF. The genes are TRBV25-1 and TRBJ2-5; D is unclear. The CDR3 length is 13 residues. V was cut by 5 bases and J by 4 bases, with 11 bases left in between. CDR1 is MGHDK, CDR2 SYGVNS, per germline.

This sequence joins TRBV20-1 and TRBJ2-3; D possibly corresponds to TRBD2 (5 bases). From germline, CDR1 is DFQATT and CDR2 SNEGSKA (reference sequence). This CDR3 contains 9 residues. CDR3 loop: CSGENTQYF. DNA of the CDR3: TGCAGCGGGGAAAATACGCAGTATTTT.

As for this clonotype: An end of the junction does not agree with germline; a read error may underlie this. The CDR3 DNA reads as TGTGCCACCAGCCCTGCGACGGGGCGCAGGGAGACCCAGTGCTTC. It yields the protein CATSPATGRRETQCF. V and J are TRBV15 and TRBJ2-5; D tentatively reads TRBD1 or TRBD2 (5 bases each). The CDR3 consists of 15 residues. Per germline, CDR1 LNHNV and CDR2 YYDKDF (reference sequence).

This clonotype was detected a few times. The chain is built from TRBV20-1 and TRBJ2-7, with D possibly TRBD2 on 6 matching bases. The CDR3 runs to 15 residues. V lost 0 bases and J lost 3, with 15 bases in between. Germline V gene lookup returns CDR1 DFQATT and CDR2 SNEGSKA (reference sequence). CDR3 in amino acids: CSARDSGGNNYEQYV. CDR3 nucleotides: TGCAGTGCTAGAGATTCAGGCGGGAACAACTACGAGCAGTACGTC.

This clonotype qualifies as medium-sized. The CDR3 protein is CSARGQVDQPQHF. The DNA of the CDR3 is TGCAGTGCTAGAGGGCAGGTAGATCAGCCCCAGCATTTT. The chain employs TRBV20-1 and TRBJ1-5; D not certain. The CDR3 is made up of 13 amino acids. V dropped 1 base and J dropped 5 bases, with 9 bases sitting between them. Germline CDR1 and CDR2: DFQATT and SNEGSKA (reference sequence).

This clonotype is medium-sized. This chain uses TRBV4-3 with TRBJ1-1; D not resolved. CDR1 LGHNA and CDR2 YSLEER come from the germline V gene. The V end was cut by 0 bases, the J end by 2 bases, with 4 bases between. This CDR3 region has 13 residues. CDR3 sequence reads: CASSQDSNTEAFF. In DNA, the CDR3 is TGCGCCAGCAGCCAAGATTCAAACACTGAAGCTTTCTTT.

The V gene is TRBV7-9, the J gene TRBJ2-7; no reliable D call. CDR1 and CDR2 (germline): SEHNR, FQNEAQ (reference sequence). The V and J ends lost 5 bases and 3 bases respectively, with 5 bases between them. The CDR3 loop spans 11 amino acids. CDR3 in DNA: TGTGCCAGCAGCACCTACTACGAGCAGTACTTC. It translates to CASSTYYEQYF.

The chain is built from TRBV4-3 and TRBJ2-3, with D perhaps assigned TRBD1 or TRBD2 (5 bases each). The CDR3 contains 14 residues. Germline CDR1 reads LGHNA; CDR2 reads YSLEER. V shed 2 bases and J shed 4 bases, with 10 bases lying between them. CDR3 DNA sequence: TGCGCCAGCAGCCAACTGGGGGACCCAGATACGCAGTATTTT. This encodes CASSQLGDPDTQYF.

This clonotype was seen a few times. The chain joins TRBV4-1 to TRBJ1-1, with D uncertain. The CDR3 loop spans 13 amino acids. Germline V lookup: CDR1 MGHRA, CDR2 YSYEKL. Trimming left V 1 base short and J 1 base short, with 4 bases between. In DNA, the CDR3 is TGCGCCAGCAGCCAAGCAGCGAACACTGAAGCTTTCTTT. It specifies CASSQAANTEAFF.

The chain employs TRBV11-2 and TRBJ1-2; no definite D call. This CDR3 contains 12 residues. V was shortened by 0 bases and J by 4 bases, with 3 bases between the two germline ends. CDR1 SGHAT and CDR2 FQNNGV come from the germline V gene. Here the CDR3 reads CASSLDSYGYTF. CDR3 sequence (DNA): TGTGCCAGCAGCTTAGACTCCTATGGCTACACCTTC.

This clonotype turned up a few times. The chain combines TRBV7-2 with TRBJ2-7; D not resolved. Germline V CDR1 and CDR2: SGHTA, FQGNSA. V was cut by 1 base and J by 3 bases, with 7 bases left in between. CDR3 size: 13 residues. For the CDR3, the DNA is TGTGCCAGCAGCTTAGTTAGCAGCTACGAGCAGTACTTC. This codes for CASSLVSSYEQYF.

The J gene is TRBJ2-3, the V gene TRBV28; TRBD2 agrees at 13 bases. J was trimmed by 1 base and V by 3 bases; bases with no gene match: 1. The germline V gene has CDR1 MDHEN and CDR2 SYDVKM. This CDR3 has 16 residues. The DNA of the CDR3 is TGTGCCAGCAGTTTCACTAGCGGGAGGGGCACAGATACGCAGTATTTT. It codes for CASSFTSGRGTDTQYF.

The chain couples TRBV7-7 to TRBJ2-5; D may be TRBD1 (6 bases). CDR3 length: 14 residues. V dropped 5 bases and J dropped 5 bases, with 15 bases sitting between them. Per germline, CDR1 SSHAT and CDR2 FNYEAQ (reference sequence). The CDR3 DNA reads as TGTGCCAGCAGCGCAACAGGGCCAGGGGAGACCCAGTACTTC. Protein: CASSATGPGETQYF.

The CDR3 nucleotides are TGTGCCAGCAGCGTCACAGGTTGGTACGAGCAGTACTTC. As protein: CASSVTGWYEQYF. The chain has TRBV13 and TRBJ2-7, with D tentatively TRBD1 (5 bases). The CDR3 loop spans 13 amino acids. Germline assignment: CDR1 PRHDT and CDR2 FYEKMQ (reference sequence). V lost 5 bases to trimming and J lost 4 bases, with 12 bases between them.

This clonotype is medium-sized in the sample. V usage is TRBV20-1 and J usage is TRBJ2-5; D may be TRBD2 (5 bases). CDR3 size: 14 residues. Trimming stripped 5 bases from V and 1 base from J, with 14 bases between. Germline CDR1 DFQATT, CDR2 SNEGSKA (reference sequence). This CDR3 reads CSADYPMPQETQYF. The DNA of the CDR3 is TGCAGTGCTGACTACCCAATGCCCCAAGAGACCCAGTACTTC.

This clonotype has only a few counts. This rearrangement joins TRBV6-2 or TRBV6-3 to TRBJ1-3; D possibly corresponds to TRBD1 (5 bases). The CDR3 runs 15 residues. The germline V gene has CDR1 MNHEY and CDR2 SVGEGT. Trimming removed 4 bases at V and 0 bases at J, with 10 bases between. The DNA for the CDR3 is TGTGCCAGCAGTTTACGGGGGATCTCTGGAAACACCATATATTTT. It is translated as CASSLRGISGNTIYF.

V gene TRBV7-9 combines with J gene TRBJ1-1; unclear D gene. Deletions cut 4 bases from V and 2 bases from J, with 14 bases between. CDR3 size: 15 residues. From germline, CDR1 is SEHNR and CDR2 FQNEAQ (reference sequence). CDR3 protein: CASSSQPSANTEAFF. The CDR3 DNA is TGTGCCAGCAGCTCCCAACCGTCGGCCAACACTGAAGCTTTCTTT.

This clonotype was counted only a few times. The gene calls are TRBV3-1 and TRBJ1-6; the D is unclear. V was cut by 8 bases and J by 6 bases, with 14 bases left in between. The CDR3 runs 14 residues. CDR1 is LGHDT and CDR2 is YNNKEL in the germline V gene (reference sequence). The CDR3 DNA follows: TGTGCCAGCCGTCGACGGCCAGCTAATTCACCCCTCCACTTT. Amino acid sequence: CASRRRPANSPLHF.

This clonotype came up a few times. The chain uses TRBV27 and TRBJ1-2; D is perhaps TRBD1 (6 bases). This CDR3 region has 16 residues. Trimming shortened V by 6 bases and J by 8 bases, and 25 bases separated the two germline ends. Per the germline V gene, CDR1 is MNHEY and CDR2 is SMNVEV (reference sequence). The CDR3 coding sequence is TGTGCCAGCAGCATATCCGGGACGGGGGCTTGGGAGGGCTACACCTTC. Amino acids: CASSISGTGAWEGYTF.

This clonotype has just a few counts. The chain has TRBV6-1 and TRBJ2-7; no clear D. The CDR3 has 16 amino acids. From germline, CDR1 is MNHNS and CDR2 SASEGT. Deletions cut 4 bases from V and 0 bases from J, with 16 bases between. The CDR3 coding sequence is TGTGCCAGCAGTGCGGCCGCCGGGCCCAGCTCCTACGAGCAGTACTTC. Amino acid sequence: CASSAAAGPSSYEQYF.

Of note for this clonotype: At one boundary the junction diverges from the germline segment, which might be a read error. This chain joins TRBV20-1 and TRBJ2-4, with D possibly TRBD1 on 5 matching bases. There are 13 residues in the CDR3. Germline V gene lookup returns CDR1 DFQATT and CDR2 SNEGSKA (reference sequence). The CDR3 spells CSASDGRLDILYF. As DNA, the CDR3 is TGCAGTGCTAGTGATGGCAGGCTGGACATTCTGTACTTC.

The gene calls are TRBV6-2 or TRBV6-3 and TRBJ2-1; no clear D. The CDR3 extends over 13 amino acids. Germline CDR1 reads MNHEY; CDR2 reads SVGEGT. With 2 bases removed from V and 7 bases from J, the gap between germline ends came to 9 bases. As DNA, the CDR3 is TGTGCCAGCAGTTACGCGGAGACGAATGAGCAGTTCTTC. Protein sequence: CASSYAETNEQFF.

Note on this clonotype: A junction end diverges from the germline sequence, so it may reflect a read error. The rearrangement uses TRBV20-1 and TRBJ2-4; D unresolved. This CDR3 has 14 amino acids. The V gene's germline CDR1 is DFQATT and CDR2 SNEGSKA (reference sequence). The CDR3 spells CRARLTWGKNIQYF. Here the CDR3 DNA reads TGCAGAGCTAGACTCACCTGGGGCAAAAACATTCAGTACTTC.

The chain is built from TRBV20-1 and TRBJ2-7; no reliable D call. The CDR3 is made up of 11 amino acids. Germline V CDR1 and CDR2: DFQATT, SNEGSKA (reference sequence). V dropped 7 bases and J dropped 3 bases, with 10 bases sitting between them. CDR3 residues: CSGVENYEQYF. Written as DNA, the CDR3 is TGCAGTGGGGTGGAGAACTACGAGCAGTACTTC.

This clonotype was picked up a small number of times. The chain joins TRBV19 to TRBJ2-1; 9 bases are shared with TRBD1. Germline V gives CDR1 LNHDA, CDR2 SQIVND (reference sequence). With V trimmed by 6 bases and J by 1 base, 7 bases remained unmatched. The CDR3 is 16 residues long. The CDR3 sequence: CASRDRGHRSYNEQFF. Written as DNA, the CDR3 is TGTGCCAGTAGGGACAGGGGACATCGTTCCTACAATGAGCAGTTCTTC.

This sequence joins TRBV5-4 and TRBJ2-1, with TRBD2 matching over 16 bases. J was trimmed by 10 bases and V by 4 bases; bases with no gene match: 5. Germline V gene sequence: CDR1 SGHNT, CDR2 YYREEE (reference sequence). The CDR3 runs to 15 residues. The DNA of the CDR3 is TGTGCCAGCAGCACGGGACTAGCGGGAGGGGGGGAGCAGTTCTTC. This codes for CASSTGLAGGGEQFF. The complete variable domain, with remaining parts taken from reference TRBV5-4 and TRBJ2-1, reads ETGVTQSPTHLIKTRGQQVTLRCSSQSGHNTVSWYQQALGQGPQFIFQYYREEENGRGNFPPRFSGLQFPNYSSELNVNALELDDSALYLCASSTGLAGGGEQFFGPGTRLTVL.

This clonotype is labeled as medium-sized. The V call is TRBV28, the J call TRBJ2-7, with D hard to call. The V gene's germline CDR1 is MDHEN and CDR2 SYDVKM. CDR3 length equals 14 residues. Trimming took off 10 bases at V and 4 bases at J, with 20 bases between the two ends. The CDR3, as DNA: TGTGCCACACGCCGGCAGCGTGTGTTATACGAGCAGTACTTC. This sequence encodes CATRRQRVLYEQYF.

Sample share makes this clonotype medium-sized (0.01 to 0.1%). The rearrangement links TRBV4-3 to TRBJ2-4, with D perhaps TRBD1 (6 bases). Germline lookup yields CDR1 LGHNA and CDR2 YSLEER. The CDR3 consists of 18 residues. The V and J ends lost 4 bases and 0 bases respectively, with 19 bases between them. CDR3 residues: CASSLDRDIGLAKNIQYF. The CDR3 nucleotides read TGCGCCAGCAGCCTAGACCGGGACATCGGACTAGCCAAAAACATTCAGTACTTC.

This chain connects TRBV5-6 to TRBJ1-2; 8 bases map to TRBD1. The CDR3 covers 13 residues. The germline V gene encodes CDR1 SGHDT and CDR2 YYEEEE. Germline trimming cut 2 bases from V and 8 bases from J; bases unmatched to any gene: 5. The CDR3 protein is CASSFQGARGYTF. CDR3 in DNA: TGTGCCAGCAGCTTTCAGGGGGCGCGGGGCTACACCTTC.

This chain connects TRBV4-3 to TRBJ1-6; no definite D call. This CDR3 contains 15 residues. Per germline, CDR1 LGHNA and CDR2 YSLEER. V gave up 1 base and J gave up 9 bases, with 13 bases separating them. The CDR3 DNA follows: TGCGCCAGCAGCCAAGCGGTCGGCTGGTCTTCACCCCTCCACTTT. Translating it yields CASSQAVGWSSPLHF.